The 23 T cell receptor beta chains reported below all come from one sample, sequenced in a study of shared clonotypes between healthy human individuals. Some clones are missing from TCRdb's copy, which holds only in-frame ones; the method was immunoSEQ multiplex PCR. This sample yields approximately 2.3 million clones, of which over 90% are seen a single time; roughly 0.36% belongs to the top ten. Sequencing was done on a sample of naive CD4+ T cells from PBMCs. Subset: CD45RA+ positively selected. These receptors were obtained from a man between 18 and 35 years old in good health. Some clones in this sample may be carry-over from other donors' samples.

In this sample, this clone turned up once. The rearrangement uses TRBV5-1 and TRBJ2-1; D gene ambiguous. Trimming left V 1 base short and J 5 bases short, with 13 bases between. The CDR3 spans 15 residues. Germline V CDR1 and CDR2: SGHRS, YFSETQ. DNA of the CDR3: TGCGCCAGCAGCTTGTTCGGTGGGAATAACAATGAGCAGTTCTTC. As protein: CASSLFGGNNNEQFF.

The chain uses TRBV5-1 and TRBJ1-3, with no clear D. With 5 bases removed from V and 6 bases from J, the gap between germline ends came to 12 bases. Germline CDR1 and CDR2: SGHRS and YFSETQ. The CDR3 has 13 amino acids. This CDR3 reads CASRGFGLNTIYF. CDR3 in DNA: TGCGCCAGCAGAGGCTTTGGCTTAAACACCATATATTTT.

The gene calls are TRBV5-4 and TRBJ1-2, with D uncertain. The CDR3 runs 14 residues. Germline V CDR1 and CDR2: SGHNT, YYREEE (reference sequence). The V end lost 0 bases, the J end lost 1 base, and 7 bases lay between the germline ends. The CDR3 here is CASSLGQVNYGYTF. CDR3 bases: TGTGCCAGCAGCTTGGGGCAGGTTAACTATGGCTACACCTTC.

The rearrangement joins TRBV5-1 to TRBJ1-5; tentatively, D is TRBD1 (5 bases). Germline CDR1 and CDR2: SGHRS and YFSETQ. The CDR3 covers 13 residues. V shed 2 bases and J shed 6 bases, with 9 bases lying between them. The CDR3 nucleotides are TGCGCCAGCAGCTTATTGGGGCCTCAGCCCCAGCATTTT. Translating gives CASSLLGPQPQHF.

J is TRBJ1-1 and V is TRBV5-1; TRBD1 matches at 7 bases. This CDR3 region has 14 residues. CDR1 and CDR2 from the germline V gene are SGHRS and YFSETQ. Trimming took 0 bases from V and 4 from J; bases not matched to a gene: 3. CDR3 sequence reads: CASSLEGQSTEAFF. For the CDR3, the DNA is TGCGCCAGCAGCTTGGAGGGACAGTCCACTGAAGCTTTCTTT.

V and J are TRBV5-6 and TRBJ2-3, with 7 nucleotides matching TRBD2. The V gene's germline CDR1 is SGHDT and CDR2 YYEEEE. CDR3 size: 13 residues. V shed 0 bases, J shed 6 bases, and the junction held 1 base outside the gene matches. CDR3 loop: CASSLVGGDTQYF. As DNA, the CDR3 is TGTGCCAGCAGCTTGGTGGGAGGGGATACGCAGTATTTT.

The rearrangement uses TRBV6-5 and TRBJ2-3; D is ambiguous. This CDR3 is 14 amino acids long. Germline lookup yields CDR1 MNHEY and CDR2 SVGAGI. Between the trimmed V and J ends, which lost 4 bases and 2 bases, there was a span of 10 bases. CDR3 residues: CASSSLSDTDTQYF. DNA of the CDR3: TGTGCCAGCAGTTCACTATCTGACACAGATACGCAGTATTTT.

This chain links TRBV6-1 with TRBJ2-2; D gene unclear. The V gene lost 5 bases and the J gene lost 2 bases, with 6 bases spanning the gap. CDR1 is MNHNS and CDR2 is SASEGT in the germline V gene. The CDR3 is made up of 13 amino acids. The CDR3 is CASSSLNTGELFF. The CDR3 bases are TGTGCCAGCAGTTCTCTTAACACCGGGGAGCTGTTTTTT.

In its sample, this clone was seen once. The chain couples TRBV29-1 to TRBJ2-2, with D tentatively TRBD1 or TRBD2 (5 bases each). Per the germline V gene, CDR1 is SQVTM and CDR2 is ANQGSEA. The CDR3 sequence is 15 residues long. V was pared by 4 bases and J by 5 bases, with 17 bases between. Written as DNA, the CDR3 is TGCAGCGTTGGAAACGGGACCGCGAGGACCGGGGAGCTGTTTTTT. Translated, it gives CSVGNGTARTGELFF.

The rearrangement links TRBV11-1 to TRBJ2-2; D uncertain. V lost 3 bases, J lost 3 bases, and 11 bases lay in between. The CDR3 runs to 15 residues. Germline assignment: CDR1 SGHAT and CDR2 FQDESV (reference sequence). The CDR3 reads CASSFLAGDTGELFF. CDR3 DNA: TGTGCCAGCAGCTTTCTTGCAGGAGACACCGGGGAGCTGTTTTTT.

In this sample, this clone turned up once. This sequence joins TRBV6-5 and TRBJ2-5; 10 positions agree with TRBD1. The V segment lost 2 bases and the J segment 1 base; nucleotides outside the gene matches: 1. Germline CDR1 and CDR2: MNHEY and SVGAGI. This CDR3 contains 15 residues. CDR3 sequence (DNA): TGTGCCAGCAGTTACCGACAGGGGGCCCAAGAGACCCAGTACTTC. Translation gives CASSYRQGAQETQYF.

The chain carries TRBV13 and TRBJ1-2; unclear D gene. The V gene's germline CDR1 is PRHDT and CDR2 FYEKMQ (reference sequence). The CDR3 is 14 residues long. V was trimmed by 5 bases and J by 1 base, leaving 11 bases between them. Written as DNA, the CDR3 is TGTGCCAGCAGCCCCAGGTGGGATAACTATGGCTACACCTTC. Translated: CASSPRWDNYGYTF.

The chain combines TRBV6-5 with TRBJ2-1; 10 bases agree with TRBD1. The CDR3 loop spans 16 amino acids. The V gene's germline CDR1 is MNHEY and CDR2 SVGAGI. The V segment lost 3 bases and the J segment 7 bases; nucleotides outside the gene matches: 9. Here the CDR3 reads CASSYEGTGVWNEQFF. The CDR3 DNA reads TGTGCCAGCAGTTATGAGGGGACAGGGGTTTGGAATGAGCAGTTCTTC.

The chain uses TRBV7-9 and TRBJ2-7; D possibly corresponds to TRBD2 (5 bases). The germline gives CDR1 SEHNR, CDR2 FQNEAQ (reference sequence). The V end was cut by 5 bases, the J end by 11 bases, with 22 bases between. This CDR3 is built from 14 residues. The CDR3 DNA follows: TGTGCCAGCAGCCGCGATGGGAGAGGGTCTATGGAGTACTTC. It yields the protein CASSRDGRGSMEYF.

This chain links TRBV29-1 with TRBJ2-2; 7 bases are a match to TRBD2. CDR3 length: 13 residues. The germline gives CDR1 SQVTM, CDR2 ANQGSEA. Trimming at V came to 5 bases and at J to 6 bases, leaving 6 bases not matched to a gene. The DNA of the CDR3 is TGCAGCGTTTTGCTGGGAGGGGCCGGGGAGCTGTTTTTT. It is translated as CSVLLGGAGELFF.

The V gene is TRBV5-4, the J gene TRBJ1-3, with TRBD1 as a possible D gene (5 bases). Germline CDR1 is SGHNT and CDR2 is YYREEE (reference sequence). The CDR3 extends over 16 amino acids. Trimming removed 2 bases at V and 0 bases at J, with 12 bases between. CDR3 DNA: TGTGCCAGCAGCTTCTCAGGGACCTTCTCTGGAAACACCATATATTTT. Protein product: CASSFSGTFSGNTIYF.

CDR3 DNA sequence: TGTGCCACCCTGTTGGGGCAGGGGGGTTTAGTGGCCCAGCATTTT. As protein: CATLLGQGGLVAQHF. V gene TRBV28 combines with J gene TRBJ1-5, with 7 bases matching TRBD1. Trimming cost V 10 bases and J 11 bases; bases outside gene matches: 20. Germline V gene lookup returns CDR1 MDHEN and CDR2 SYDVKM. CDR3 size: 15 residues.

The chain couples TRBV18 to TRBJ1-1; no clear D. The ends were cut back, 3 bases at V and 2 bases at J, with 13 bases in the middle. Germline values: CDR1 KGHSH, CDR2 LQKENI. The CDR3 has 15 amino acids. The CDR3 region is CASSPGWKANTEAFF. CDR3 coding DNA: TGTGCCAGCTCACCGGGGTGGAAAGCCAACACTGAAGCTTTCTTT.

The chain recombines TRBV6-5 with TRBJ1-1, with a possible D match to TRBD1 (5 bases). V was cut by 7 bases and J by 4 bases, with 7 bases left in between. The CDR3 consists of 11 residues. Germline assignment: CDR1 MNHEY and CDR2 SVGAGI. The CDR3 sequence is CASTGGTEAFF. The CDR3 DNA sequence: TGTGCCAGCACGGGGGGCACTGAAGCTTTCTTT.

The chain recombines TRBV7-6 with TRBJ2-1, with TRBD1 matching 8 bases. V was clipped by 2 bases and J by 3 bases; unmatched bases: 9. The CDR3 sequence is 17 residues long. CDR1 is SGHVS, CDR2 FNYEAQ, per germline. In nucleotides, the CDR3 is TGTGCCAGCAGCTTATTTCCCGCAGGGGGCAACTACAATGAGCAGTTCTTC. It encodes CASSLFPAGGNYNEQFF.

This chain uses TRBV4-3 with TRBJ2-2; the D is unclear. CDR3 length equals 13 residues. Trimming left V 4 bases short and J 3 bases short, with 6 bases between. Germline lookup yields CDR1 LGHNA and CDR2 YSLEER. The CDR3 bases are TGCGCCAGCAGCCCAATGTACACCGGGGAGCTGTTTTTT. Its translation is CASSPMYTGELFF.

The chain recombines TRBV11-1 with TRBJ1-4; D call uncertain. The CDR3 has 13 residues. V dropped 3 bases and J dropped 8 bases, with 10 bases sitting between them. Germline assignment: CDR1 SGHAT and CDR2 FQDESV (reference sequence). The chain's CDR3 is CASSFGMGEKLFF. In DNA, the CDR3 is TGTGCCAGCAGCTTTGGTATGGGGGAAAAACTGTTTTTT.

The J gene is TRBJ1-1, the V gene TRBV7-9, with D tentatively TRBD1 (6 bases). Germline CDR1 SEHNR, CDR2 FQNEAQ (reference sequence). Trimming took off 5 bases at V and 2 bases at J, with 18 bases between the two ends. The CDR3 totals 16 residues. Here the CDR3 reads CASSPVSAGVNTEAFF. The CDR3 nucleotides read TGTGCCAGCAGCCCAGTTTCGGCAGGGGTAAACACTGAAGCTTTCTTT.